This TCR beta chain was documented in a study of blood T cell repertoires in COVID-19. Clones were sequenced by immunoSEQ multiplex PCR, and TCRdb holds only the in-frame ones, with some missing. The table records some 200,000 clones, about four fifths of them present only once. Within 2 weeks of study entry, exposed participants had contacted a PCR-confirmed or clinician-diagnosed COVID-19 case. CDR1 and CDR2 from the germline V gene are MGHRA and YSYEKL. V lost 2 bases, J lost 0 bases, and 13 bases lay in between. CDR3 length: 16 amino acids. The TCR was taken from a woman between 50 and 59 years old who had been exposed to COVID-19. The sequenced sample was PBMCs or T cells enriched from blood (not recorded which). The V call is TRBV4-1, the J call TRBJ1-1, with D possibly matching TRBD1 (6 bases). The CDR3 reads CASSQPRGRVNTEAFF. CDR3 nucleotides: TGCGCCAGCAGCCAACCCAGGGGCAGGGTGAACACTGAAGCTTTCTTT.